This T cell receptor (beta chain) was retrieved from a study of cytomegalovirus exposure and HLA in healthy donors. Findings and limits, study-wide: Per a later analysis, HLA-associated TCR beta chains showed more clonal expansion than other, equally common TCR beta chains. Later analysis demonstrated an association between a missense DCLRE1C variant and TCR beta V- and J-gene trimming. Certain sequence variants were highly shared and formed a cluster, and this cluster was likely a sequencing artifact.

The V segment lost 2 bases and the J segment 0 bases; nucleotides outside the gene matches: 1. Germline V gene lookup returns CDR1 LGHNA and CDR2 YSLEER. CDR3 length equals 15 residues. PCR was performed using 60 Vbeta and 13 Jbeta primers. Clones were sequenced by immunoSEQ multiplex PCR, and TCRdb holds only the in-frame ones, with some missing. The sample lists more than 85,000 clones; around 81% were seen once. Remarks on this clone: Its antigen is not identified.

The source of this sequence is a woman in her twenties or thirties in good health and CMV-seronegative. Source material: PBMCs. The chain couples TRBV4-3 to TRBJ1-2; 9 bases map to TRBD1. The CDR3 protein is CASSQRQGANYGYTF. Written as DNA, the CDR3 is TGCGCCAGCAGCCAAAGACAGGGGGCTAACTATGGCTACACCTTC.